A selection of T cell receptor beta chains follows, all from one sample in a study of shared clonotypes between healthy human individuals. TCRdb keeps only in-frame clones here, not all; method: immunoSEQ multiplex PCR. The sample lists approximately 640,000 clones, about nine tenths occurring once. Specimen: memory CD8+ T cells from PBMCs. The receptor set was obtained from a young man in good health. Some clones in this sample may be carry-over from other donors' samples. The CDR3 runs from the conserved cysteine through the conserved F or W. The D gene is left open where the match is weak. Not all rows give a size; the values are once, few, many and, for expanded clones, a class.

DNA	CDR3	size	D	V	J
TGTGCCAGCAGCTTTAGGGGGCGAGGGATTGAAGCTTTCTTT	CASSFRGRGIEAFF	-	TRBD1	TRBV5-5	TRBJ1-1
TGCGCCAGCAGCCAAGAGGGACAGGGGACAGATACGCAGTATTTT	CASSQEGQGTDTQYF	-	TRBD1	TRBV4-3	TRBJ2-3
TGTGCCATCAGTGAGTCACGTCTCGGCGGTGAAAAACTGTTTTTT	CAISESRLGGEKLFF	-	-	TRBV10-3	TRBJ1-4
TGTGCCAGCAGTTTAGGGGGGGACTACGAGCAGTACTTC	CASSLGGDYEQYF	-	TRBD2	TRBV27	TRBJ2-7
TGTGCCAGCAGCTCCCTCGGGACAGGGATAGCAGATACGCAGTATTTT	CASSSLGTGIADTQYF	-	TRBD1	TRBV11-2	TRBJ2-3
TGCAGCGTTGCTACTGAAGCTTTCTTT	CSVATEAFF	few	-	TRBV29-1	TRBJ1-1
TGTGCCAGTAGTCCTACGCTCAATGAGCAGTTCTTC	CASSPTLNEQFF	-	-	TRBV19	TRBJ2-1
TGTGCCAGCAGCCAGACTACCTACGAGCAGTACTTC	CASSQTTYEQYF	-	-	TRBV7-9	TRBJ2-7
TGTGCCAGCAGCTCGCACCCACAGGGAGCCCTCATGAACACTGAAGCTTTCTTT	CASSSHPQGALMNTEAFF	-	-	TRBV7-8	TRBJ1-1
TGCAGCGTTGTCGAAAGGGACAGGGCCTACGAGCAGTACTTC	CSVVERDRAYEQYF	-	TRBD1	TRBV29-1	TRBJ2-7
TGTGCCAGCAGTACCACGGGTCAGACCGACGAGCAGTACTTC	CASSTTGQTDEQYF	-	-	TRBV27	TRBJ2-7